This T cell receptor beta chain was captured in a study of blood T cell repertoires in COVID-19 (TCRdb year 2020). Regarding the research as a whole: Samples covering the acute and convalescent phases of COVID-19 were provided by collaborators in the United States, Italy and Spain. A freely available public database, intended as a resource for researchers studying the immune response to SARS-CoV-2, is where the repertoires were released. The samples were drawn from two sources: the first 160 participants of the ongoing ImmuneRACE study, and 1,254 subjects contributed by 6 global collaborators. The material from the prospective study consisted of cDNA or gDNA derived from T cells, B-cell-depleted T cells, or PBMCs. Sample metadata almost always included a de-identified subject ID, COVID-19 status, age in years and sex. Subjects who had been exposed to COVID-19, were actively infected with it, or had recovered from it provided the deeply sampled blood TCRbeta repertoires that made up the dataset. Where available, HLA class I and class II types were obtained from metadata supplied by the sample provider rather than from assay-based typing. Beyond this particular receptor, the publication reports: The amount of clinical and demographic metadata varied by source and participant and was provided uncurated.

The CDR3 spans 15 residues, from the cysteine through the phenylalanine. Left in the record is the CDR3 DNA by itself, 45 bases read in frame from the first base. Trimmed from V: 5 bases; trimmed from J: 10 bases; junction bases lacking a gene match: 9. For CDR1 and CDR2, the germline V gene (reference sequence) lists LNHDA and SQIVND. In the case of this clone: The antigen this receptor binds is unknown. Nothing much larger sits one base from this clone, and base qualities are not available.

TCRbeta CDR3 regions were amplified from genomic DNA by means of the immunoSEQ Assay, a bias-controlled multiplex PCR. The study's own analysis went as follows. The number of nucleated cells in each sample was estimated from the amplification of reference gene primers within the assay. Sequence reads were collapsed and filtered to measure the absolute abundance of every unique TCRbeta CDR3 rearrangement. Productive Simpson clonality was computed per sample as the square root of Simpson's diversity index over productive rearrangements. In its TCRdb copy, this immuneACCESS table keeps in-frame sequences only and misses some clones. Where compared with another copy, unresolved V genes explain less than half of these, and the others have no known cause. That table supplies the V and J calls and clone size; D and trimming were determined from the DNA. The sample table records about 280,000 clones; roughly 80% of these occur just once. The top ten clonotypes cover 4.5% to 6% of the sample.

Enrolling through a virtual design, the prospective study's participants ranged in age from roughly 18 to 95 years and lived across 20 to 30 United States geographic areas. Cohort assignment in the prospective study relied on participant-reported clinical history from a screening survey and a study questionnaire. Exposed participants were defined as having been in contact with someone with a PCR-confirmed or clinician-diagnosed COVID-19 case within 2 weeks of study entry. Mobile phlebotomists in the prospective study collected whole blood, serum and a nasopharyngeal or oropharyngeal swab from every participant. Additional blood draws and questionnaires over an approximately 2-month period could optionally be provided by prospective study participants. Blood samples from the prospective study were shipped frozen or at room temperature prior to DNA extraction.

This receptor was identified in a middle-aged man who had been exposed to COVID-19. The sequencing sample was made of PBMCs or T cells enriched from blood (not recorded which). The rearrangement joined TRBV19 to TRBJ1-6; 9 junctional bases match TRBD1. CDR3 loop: CASSRDRAVESPLHF. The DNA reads TGTGCCAGTAGTCGGGACAGGGCGGTCGAGTCACCCCTCCACTTT.